The rows below give T cell receptor beta chains drawn from one sample of a study of vaccination effects on CD4 cells after COVID-19. Their specific antigens are unknown. This table comes from immunoSEQ multiplex PCR, and its TCRdb copy is limited to in-frame clones, with some not included. The table lists around 53,000 clones, around 80% of them singletons. This material consisted of CD4+ T cells from PBMCs cultured with HIV peptides, taken before COVID-19 vaccination. Receptors were obtained from a human donor who had a prior SARS-CoV-2 infection. The CDR3 runs from the conserved cysteine through the conserved F or W. A D gene is named only where the DNA matches it firmly. Size is omitted from some rows. Given values are once, few, many or a class for expanded clones.

V,size,J,D,CDR3,DNA
TRBV28,-,TRBJ1-2,-,CASVFGGSSGYTF,TGTGCCAGCGTCTTTGGGGGGTCGTCTGGCTACACCTTC
TRBV19,-,TRBJ2-1,-,CASSIRLDNEQFF,TGTGCCAGTAGTATACGTCTAGACAATGAGCAGTTCTTC
TRBV4-2,few,TRBJ2-7,-,CASSQRRGTYEQYF,TGTGCCAGCAGCCAAAGGAGGGGGACCTACGAGCAGTACTTC
TRBV19,-,TRBJ2-5,TRBD1,CASSRTGRLGETQYF,TGTGCCAGTAGTAGGACAGGGCGGTTGGGAGAGACCCAGTACTTC
TRBV7-5,-,TRBJ2-1,-,CARSWGLPSSYNEQFF,TGTGCCAGAAGCTGGGGACTCCCGAGCTCCTACAATGAGCAGTTCTTC
TRBV2,-,TRBJ2-7,-,CASRRHYEQYF,TGTGCCAGCAGAAGGCACTACGAGCAGTACTTC
TRBV19,-,TRBJ1-1,TRBD1,CASSKQGVRAFF,TGTGCCAGTAGTAAACAGGGGGTAAGAGCTTTCTTT
TRBV7-2,-,TRBJ2-3,-,CASSLVSYTDTQYF,TGTGCCAGCAGCTTAGTCAGTTACACAGATACGCAGTATTTT
TRBV7-9,-,TRBJ2-3,-,CASRFSASSTDTQYF,TGTGCCAGCAGATTTAGCGCTTCTAGCACAGATACGCAGTATTTT
TRBV19,-,TRBJ2-7,TRBD1,CASSIATGATYEQYF,TGTGCCAGTAGTATCGCGACAGGGGCTACCTACGAGCAGTACTTC
TRBV18,-,TRBJ1-6,-,CASSPSDSNSPLHF,TGTGCCAGCTCACCATCGGATTCCAATTCACCCCTCCACTTT
TRBV7-3,-,TRBJ2-1,-,CASSIGGTYNEQFF,TGTGCCAGCTCAATCGGTGGGACCTACAATGAGCAGTTCTTC
TRBV5-8,-,TRBJ2-7,TRBD1,CASSSRQGRSPEQYF,TGTGCCAGCAGCTCCAGACAGGGAAGGAGTCCGGAGCAGTACTTC
TRBV6-2/TRBV6-3,-,TRBJ2-7,-,CASSFVRGSLNEQYF,TGTGCCAGCAGTTTTGTCAGGGGTAGCCTCAACGAGCAGTACTTC
TRBV24-1,-,TRBJ1-2,-,CATSDFLYGYTF,TGTGCCACCAGTGATTTCTTATATGGCTACACCTTC
TRBV6-1,-,TRBJ2-1,TRBD2,CASSEGNSGATGQFF,TGTGCCAGCAGTGAAGGGAACAGCGGGGCTACGGGGCAGTTCTTC
TRBV18,-,TRBJ2-2,-,CASSPRVQGSYTGELFF,TGTGCCAGCTCACCACGCGTTCAGGGCTCGTACACCGGGGAGCTGTTTTTT
TRBV14,-,TRBJ2-1,-,CASSRIGRGYNEQFF,TGTGCCAGCAGCCGTATAGGACGCGGATACAATGAGCAGTTCTTC
TRBV7-6,-,TRBJ2-1,TRBD1,CASSLRGQESDEQFF,TGTGCCAGCAGCTTACGGGGACAGGAGAGCGATGAGCAGTTCTTC
TRBV15,-,TRBJ1-4,-,CATSRVATGFPTNEKLFF,TGTGCCACCAGCAGAGTGGCGACAGGTTTCCCAACTAATGAAAAACTGTTTTTT
TRBV7-2,-,TRBJ2-2,TRBD2,CASSLVGGDTGELFF,TGTGCCAGCAGCTTAGTCGGGGGGGATACCGGGGAGCTGTTTTTT
TRBV6-5,-,TRBJ2-7,-,CASNVPGDYYEQYF,TGTGCCAGCAATGTCCCAGGGGATTACTACGAGCAGTACTTC
TRBV27,-,TRBJ1-1,TRBD1,CASRGNRDRGNTEAFF,TGTGCCAGCAGGGGTAACCGAGACAGGGGGAACACTGAAGCTTTCTTT
TRBV9,few,TRBJ2-3,-,CASSDRQGGGDTQYF,TGTGCCAGCAGCGATCGGCAGGGCGGAGGAGATACGCAGTATTTT
TRBV7-2,-,TRBJ1-1,-,CASSSDPNTEAFF,TGTGCCAGCAGCTCGGACCCCAACACTGAAGCTTTCTTT
TRBV7-8,-,TRBJ2-7,-,CASSFPQTEQYF,TGTGCCAGCAGCTTTCCCCAAACCGAGCAGTACTTC
TRBV2,-,TRBJ1-2,-,CASRSNRAMTGYTF,TGTGCCAGCAGATCTAACAGGGCCATGACTGGCTACACCTTC
TRBV7-3,-,TRBJ2-4,-,CASSSRPGNIQYF,TGTGCCAGCAGCTCACGGCCAGGGAACATTCAGTACTTC
TRBV19,-,TRBJ2-1,-,CASSIARDNEQFF,TGTGCCAGTAGTATAGCCAGGGACAATGAGCAGTTCTTC
TRBV11-2,-,TRBJ1-5,-,CASSLGVREAQPQHF,TGTGCCAGCAGCTTAGGAGTGCGGGAGGCTCAGCCCCAGCATTTT
TRBV7-3,-,TRBJ2-6,-,CASSSGANVLTF,TGTGCCAGCAGTTCCGGGGCCAACGTCCTGACTTTC
TRBV18,-,TRBJ1-5,TRBD1,CASSTGGRQPQHF,TGTGCCAGCTCAACAGGGGGCCGACAGCCCCAGCATTTT
TRBV19,-,TRBJ2-2,-,CASSSLGANTGELFF,TGTGCCAGTAGTAGTCTGGGCGCGAACACCGGGGAGCTGTTTTTT
TRBV5-1,few,TRBJ2-1,TRBD2,CASSVLAVRSYNEQFF,TGCGCCAGCAGCGTACTAGCGGTCCGCTCCTACAATGAGCAGTTCTTC
TRBV24-1,-,TRBJ2-1,TRBD2,CATSDFSGAGNEQFF,TGTGCCACCAGTGATTTTAGCGGGGCCGGGAATGAGCAGTTCTTC
TRBV9,-,TRBJ2-1,TRBD2,CASSPRGLAGGYNEQFF,TGTGCCAGCAGCCCCCGAGGACTAGCGGGAGGATACAATGAGCAGTTCTTC
TRBV7-2,-,TRBJ2-1,-,CASSLRVYNEQFF,TGTGCCAGCAGCTTAAGGGTATACAATGAGCAGTTCTTC
TRBV27,-,TRBJ1-1,-,CASSLWGSANTEAFF,TGTGCCAGCAGTTTATGGGGGAGCGCGAACACTGAAGCTTTCTTT
TRBV7-9,-,TRBJ1-1,TRBD1,CASSFRGGMGTEAFF,TGTGCCAGCAGCTTCCGAGGGGGCATGGGCACTGAAGCTTTCTTT
TRBV7-9,-,TRBJ1-3,-,CASSPSRAGVTYLRNTIYF,TGTGCCAGCAGCCCCTCGAGGGCAGGGGTTACGTATCTTAGAAACACCATATATTTT
TRBV19,-,TRBJ2-3,TRBD2,CASSIIRAGGRADTQYF,TGTGCCAGTAGTATAATCCGAGCGGGGGGAAGAGCAGATACGCAGTATTTT
TRBV25-1,once,TRBJ1-1,-,CASREDSTEAFF,TGTGCCAGCAGAGAAGACAGCACTGAAGCTTTCTTT
TRBV7-9,-,TRBJ2-5,-,CASSWTVQETQYF,TGTGCCAGCAGCTGGACGGTCCAAGAGACCCAGTACTTC
TRBV11-3,-,TRBJ2-5,-,CASSLEDWKETQYF,TGTGCCAGCAGCTTAGAGGATTGGAAAGAGACCCAGTACTTC
TRBV18,-,TRBJ2-2,-,CASSPSELVFTGELFF,TGTGCCAGCTCACCCTCAGAACTAGTTTTCACCGGGGAGCTGTTTTTT
TRBV5-4,-,TRBJ2-1,TRBD2,CASSSHTSGGSSYNEQFF,TGTGCCAGCAGCTCCCATACTAGCGGGGGGAGCTCCTACAATGAGCAGTTCTTC
TRBV5-5,-,TRBJ1-1,-,CASSPMGAFNTEAFF,TGTGCCAGCAGCCCAATGGGCGCATTCAACACTGAAGCTTTCTTT
TRBV2,-,TRBJ2-5,-,CASSDRLAHNPSQYF,TGTGCCAGCAGTGACCGGCTAGCACATAACCCCTCCCAGTACTTC
TRBV6-5,-,TRBJ2-3,-,CASNRRGTDTQYF,TGTGCCAGCAACAGGCGCGGCACAGATACGCAGTATTTT
TRBV5-1,-,TRBJ2-1,-,CASSLDLNEQFF,TGCGCCAGCAGCTTGGACCTGAATGAGCAGTTCTTC
TRBV7-2,-,TRBJ1-6,-,CASSLAGAGNSPLHF,TGTGCCAGCAGCTTAGCCGGAGCAGGCAATTCACCCCTCCACTTT
TRBV27,-,TRBJ2-5,-,CASTSLGAGQETQYF,TGTGCCAGCACCTCCCTGGGGGCGGGGCAAGAGACCCAGTACTTC
TRBV9,-,TRBJ1-6,-,CASSVEAVGNSPLHF,TGTGCCAGCAGCGTAGAGGCAGTCGGGAATTCACCCCTCCACTTT